This T cell receptor (beta chain) originates from a study of blood T cells in healthy people across ages. A word on this clonotype: This may be a read error: a much more frequent sequence differs by one nucleotide.

Primers used in a second PCR of about 6 to 12 cycles were a sample-barcoded 5' primer and a J-beta primer mix. TCRdb reanalysed the 5' RACE reads using MiXCR and keeps one entry per CDR3 protein. This sample yields 500,000 to 700,000 distinct CDR3 sequences, of which roughly 31% are seen a single time; 15% to 19% belongs to the top ten. This CDR3 is 15 amino acids long. The sequenced material came from blood. The gene calls are TRBV12-3 or TRBV12-4 and TRBJ1-6; weak D call: TRBD1 (5 bases). This TCR came from a woman aged 80 or over in good health. This chain's CDR3 is CASRQSRDPNPPLHF. DNA of the CDR3: TGTGCCAGCAGACAGAGCCGGGACCCTAATCCACCCCTCCACTTT.